The T cell receptor (beta chain) described here comes from a study of shared clonotypes between healthy human individuals. Generated by immunoSEQ multiplex PCR, the TCRdb table keeps only in-frame clones and is missing some. The sample carries approximately 620,000 clones, roughly 97% recorded once. The CDR3 length is 16 residues. V shed 3 bases and J 5 bases; nucleotides not matched to a gene: 6. Germline-derived CDR1 and CDR2 are MNHEY and SMNVEV (reference sequence). Sequenced input: naive CD4+ T cells sorted from blood. The subset was: CD45RA+ positively selected. The chain joins TRBV27 to TRBJ2-6; 8 bases line up with TRBD1. The clonotype originates from a woman aged 25 to 45 in good health. CDR3 nucleotides: TGTGCCAGCAGTTTCAGGACAGGGTCTCGGGCCAACGTCCTGACTTTC. Translating it yields CASSFRTGSRANVLTF.